This T cell receptor (beta chain) was captured by sequencing in a study of OX40 agonist ivuxolimab in advanced cancers. For the wider study: Ivuxolimab, which targeted the costimulatory receptor OX40 (CD134), was an agonistic, fully human IgG2 monoclonal antibody. Intravenous ivuxolimab was administered to patients every 2 weeks at six dose levels: 0.01, 0.1, 0.3, 1.5, 3 and 10 mg/kg. Prior anti-PD-1, anti-PD-L1 or anti-CTLA-4 therapy was permitted, and checkpoint inhibitors had been received by roughly 40% of dose-escalation patients. The monotherapy dose-escalation portion (N = 52 patients) of the phase I ivuxolimab trial is reported in the paper. Among the roughly 52 dose-escalation patients, around 19 had hepatocellular carcinoma, around 15 melanoma, 9 renal cell carcinoma and 9 head and neck cancer. Three dose-escalation patients achieved partial responses, one with hepatocellular carcinoma and two with cutaneous melanoma. The dose-escalation cohort was roughly 87% male with a mean age of about 65 years, ranging from roughly 23 to 79. The point of sequencing TCRbeta in the periphery was to test whether ivuxolimab changed TCR sequence diversity and drove clonal T-cell expansion. The full study reports these points: After ivuxolimab, CD8+ T cells had more expanded clones than CD4+ T cells on average. Low levels of normalized T-cell clonal expansion were also seen in some patients who did not respond. Partial responders in the 0.1-3.0 mg/kg groups had among the lowest normalized peripheral clonal expansion, especially among CD8+ T cells. The antigen specificity of the peripheral T cells that underwent clonal expansion was not determined. Clonal expansion of both CD4+ and CD8+ blood T cells was observed from baseline to week 6 at doses 0.1 to 3.0 mg/kg.

As to this clone: What antigen it recognizes has not been identified. Base qualities were left out, and no much larger clone turns up one base away.

Including the terminal cysteine and phenylalanine, the CDR3 comprises 16 residues. Only the CDR3 region is kept as DNA, spanning 48 bases read in frame from base 1. The CDR1 and CDR2 encoded by the germline V gene are WSHSY and SAAADI. From V the trimming removes 3 bases and from J it removes 4 bases, while the gene matches leave 12 bases of the junction unaccounted for. To sequence the TCRbeta CDR3 region, genomic DNA was isolated from the sorted cells. The immunoSEQ Assay was used to sequence the TCRbeta CDR3 regions. Drawn from immuneACCESS, this table holds only the in-frame rearrangements with V and J called that TCRdb kept. Clones are partly lost; checked studies trace under half to an unresolved V gene and leave the rest unexplained. The sample table shows 20,000 to 25,000 clones, and around 83% are seen once. The top ten clones comprise roughly 29% of the sample. The trial excluded patients who had a history of autoimmune disease or who were on systemic immunosuppression. In every dose cohort, peripheral blood was drawn for TCR sequencing at baseline, cycle 4 day 1, and cycle 7 day 1. Samples were obtained from an open-label, multicenter, first-in-human phase I dose-escalation trial of ivuxolimab. Adults with locally advanced or metastatic melanoma, renal cell carcinoma, hepatocellular carcinoma or head and neck squamous cell carcinoma were enrolled in the trial. Before TCR sequencing, CD4+ and CD8+ T cells were separately sorted from peripheral blood.

Sample: CD4+ or CD8+ T cells sorted from blood, taken in a trial of the OX40 agonist ivuxolimab. The TCR sequence derives from an adult with an advanced solid tumor such as melanoma, head and neck, liver or kidney cancer. The sequence joins TRBV10-2 to TRBJ2-7, and TRBD2 matches 7 of the central bases. The CDR3: CASSDYLGTNSYEQYF. Read as DNA, the sequence is TGCGCCAGCAGTGATTACCTCGGGACTAACTCTTACGAGCAGTACTTC.